This TCR beta chain was captured by sequencing in a study of T-cell memory formation after mild COVID-19. MiXCR, applied by TCRdb to the 5' RACE reads, yields one record per CDR3 protein. This table has hundreds of thousands of distinct CDR3 sequences, about 16% appearing once. Between the trimmed V and J ends, which lost 5 bases and 1 base, there was a span of 13 bases. The CDR3 has 14 residues. Germline assignment: CDR1 SQVTM and CDR2 ANQGSEA. The source material was PBMCs or a T cell subset sorted from them (not recorded which). The receptor's source is a man between 18 and 29 years old who had mild COVID-19 (a few samples of this study predate the infection). Cell type and time point are not known. The chain has TRBV29-1 and TRBJ2-3; D call uncertain. The CDR3 protein is CSVRPQRGTDTQYF. The CDR3 DNA sequence: TGCAGCGTTCGTCCCCAAAGGGGCACAGATACGCAGTATTTT.